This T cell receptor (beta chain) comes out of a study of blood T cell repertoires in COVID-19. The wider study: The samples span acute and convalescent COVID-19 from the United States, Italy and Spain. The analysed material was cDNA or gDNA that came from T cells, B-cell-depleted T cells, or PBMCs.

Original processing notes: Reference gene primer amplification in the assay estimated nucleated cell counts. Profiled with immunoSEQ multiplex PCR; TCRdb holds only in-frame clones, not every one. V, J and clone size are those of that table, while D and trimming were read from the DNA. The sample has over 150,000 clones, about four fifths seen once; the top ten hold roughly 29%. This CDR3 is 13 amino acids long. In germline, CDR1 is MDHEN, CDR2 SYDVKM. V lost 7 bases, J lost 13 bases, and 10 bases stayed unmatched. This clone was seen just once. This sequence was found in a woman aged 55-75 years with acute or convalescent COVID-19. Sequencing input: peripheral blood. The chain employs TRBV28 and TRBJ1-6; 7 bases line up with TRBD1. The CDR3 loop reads CASTLAGGRPLHF. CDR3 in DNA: TGTGCCAGCACCCTGGCAGGGGGGAGGCCCCTCCACTTT. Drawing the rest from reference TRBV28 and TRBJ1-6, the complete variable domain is DVKVTQSSRYLVKRTGEKVFLECVQDMDHENMFWYRQDPGLGLRLIYFSYDVKMKEKGDIPEGYSVSREKKERFSLILESASTNQTSMYLCASTLAGGRPLHFGNGTRLTVT.